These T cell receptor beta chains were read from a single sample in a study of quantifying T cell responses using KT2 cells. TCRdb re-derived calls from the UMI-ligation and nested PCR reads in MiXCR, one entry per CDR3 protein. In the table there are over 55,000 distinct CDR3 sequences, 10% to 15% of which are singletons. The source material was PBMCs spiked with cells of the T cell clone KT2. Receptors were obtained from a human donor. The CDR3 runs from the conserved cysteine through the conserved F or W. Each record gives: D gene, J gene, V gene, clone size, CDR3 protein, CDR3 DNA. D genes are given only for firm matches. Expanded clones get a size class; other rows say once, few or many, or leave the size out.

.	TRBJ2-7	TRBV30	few	CAWETVGNEQYF	TGTGCCTGGGAAACGGTAGGGAACGAGCAGTACTTC
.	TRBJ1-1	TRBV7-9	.	CASSSGVNTEAFF	TGTGCCAGCAGCTCGGGGGTTAACACTGAAGCTTTCTTT
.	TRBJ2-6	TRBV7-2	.	CASGKTVSGANVLTF	TGTGCCAGCGGGAAGACAGTCTCTGGGGCCAACGTCCTGACTTTC
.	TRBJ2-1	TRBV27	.	CASSSHVYEQFF	TGTGCCAGCAGTTCCCACGTCTATGAGCAGTTCTTC
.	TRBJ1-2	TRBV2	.	CASSPQGPNYGYTF	TGTGCCAGCAGTCCTCAGGGTCCTAACTATGGCTACACCTTC
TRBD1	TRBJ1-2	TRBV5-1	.	CASSYNHDRDYGYTF	TGCGCCAGCAGCTACAACCACGACAGGGATTACGGCTACACCTTC
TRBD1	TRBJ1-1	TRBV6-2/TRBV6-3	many	CASSYRSGQGDMNTEAFF	TGTGCCAGCAGCTACAGGTCCGGACAGGGGGATATGAACACTGAAGCTTTCTTT
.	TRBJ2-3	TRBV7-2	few	CASSPRLGGATDTQYF	TGTGCCAGCAGCCCCCGTTTAGGGGGAGCCACAGATACGCAGTATTTT
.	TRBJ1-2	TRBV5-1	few	CASSSNQGRGYTF	TGCGCCAGCAGCTCTAATCAGGGTCGTGGCTACACCTTC
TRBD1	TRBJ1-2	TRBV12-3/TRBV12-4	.	CASSLEGRGSTNYGYTF	TGTGCCAGCAGTTTAGAGGGCAGGGGGTCCACTAACTATGGCTACACCTTC
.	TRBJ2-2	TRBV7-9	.	CASSSSAGELFF	TGTGCCAGCAGCTCATCGGCCGGGGAGCTGTTTTTT
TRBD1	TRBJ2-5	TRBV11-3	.	CASSLDTRQGKGGRETQYF	TGTGCCAGCAGCTTAGACACACGACAGGGTAAAGGGGGCCGAGAGACCCAGTACTTC
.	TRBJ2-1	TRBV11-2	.	CASSMTGSGSGEQFF	TGTGCCAGCAGCATGACAGGATCTGGATCGGGTGAGCAGTTCTTC
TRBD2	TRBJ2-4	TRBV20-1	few	CSARSPGLAGGSKNIQYF	TGCAGTGCTAGGAGTCCGGGACTAGCGGGAGGAAGCAAAAACATTCAGTACTTC
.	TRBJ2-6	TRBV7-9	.	CASSIKPDSSGANVLTF	TGTGCCAGCAGCATAAAGCCAGACTCCTCTGGGGCCAACGTCCTGACTTTC
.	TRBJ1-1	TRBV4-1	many	CASSQKWKGTNTEAFF	TGCGCCAGCAGCCAAAAGTGGAAAGGGACGAACACTGAAGCTTTCTTT
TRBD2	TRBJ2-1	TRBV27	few	CASRFSGEGEQFF	TGTGCCAGCCGTTTTTCGGGGGAGGGTGAGCAGTTCTTC
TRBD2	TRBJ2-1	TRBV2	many	CASTERGTYNEQFF	TGTGCCAGCACGGAGCGGGGGACCTACAATGAGCAGTTCTTC
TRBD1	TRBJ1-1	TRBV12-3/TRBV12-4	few	CASSWGQGVDTEAFF	TGTGCCAGCAGTTGGGGACAGGGGGTGGACACTGAAGCTTTCTTT
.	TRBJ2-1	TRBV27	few	CASSLSGGTYGEQFF	TGTGCCAGCAGTTTAAGCGGAGGGACCTACGGTGAGCAGTTCTTC
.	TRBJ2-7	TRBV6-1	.	CASSEGHSPLYEQYF	TGTGCCAGCAGTGAAGGGCACAGCCCCCTCTACGAGCAGTACTTC
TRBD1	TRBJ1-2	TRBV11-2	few	CASSLGTGPYGYTF	TGTGCCAGCAGCTTAGGGACAGGGCCGTATGGCTACACCTTC
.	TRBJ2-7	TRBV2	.	CASAKDTGFGGQYF	TGTGCCAGCGCTAAGGACACAGGATTCGGTGGGCAGTACTTC